These 32 T cell receptor beta chains share one sample of origin, sequenced in a study of blood T cell repertoires in COVID-19. The method was immunoSEQ multiplex PCR; TCRdb's version includes in-frame clones alone and lacks a portion of them. The table records 200,000 to 250,000 clones, 80% to 85% of them present only once. The sample consisted of peripheral blood. These receptors all come from a woman aged 65 to 85 with COVID-19, enrolled during active disease.

A note on this clone: One junction end does not reproduce the germline sequence, and a read error may be involved. The chain links TRBV5-4 to TRBJ1-2; possibly TRBD1 for D (5 bases). Germline CDR1 SGHNT, CDR2 YYREEE (reference sequence). The CDR3 sequence is 14 residues long. The CDR3 loop is CASSRDSGNFGYTF. The CDR3, as DNA: TGTGCCAGCAGCCGGGACTCTGGGAACTTTGGCTACACCTTC.

In DNA form, the CDR3 reads TGTGCCAGCTCACAAACCGTACAGGGGCGGGGACAGCCCCAGCATTTT. Its protein is CASSQTVQGRGQPQHF. This rearrangement joins TRBV18 to TRBJ1-5; 7 nucleotides align to TRBD1. The CDR3 is 16 residues long. The germline CDR1 and CDR2 sequences are KGHSH and LQKENI. The V gene end was trimmed by 4 bases and the J gene end by 7 bases; junction bases not matched to a gene: 13.

V gene TRBV5-6 combines with J gene TRBJ1-4; 7 bases agree with TRBD1. Unmatched junction bases numbered 2, after V lost 4 bases and J lost 2 bases. CDR3 length: 14 amino acids. Looked up from germline, CDR1 is SGHDT and CDR2 is YYEEEE. CDR3: CASSLTGTNEKLFF. The CDR3, as DNA: TGTGCCAGCAGCCTGACAGGGACTAATGAAAAACTGTTTTTT.

A single count supports this clone. V usage is TRBV19 and J usage is TRBJ2-5; 10 bases fit TRBD2. Germline values: CDR1 LNHDA, CDR2 SQIVND (reference sequence). The CDR3 length is 14 residues. Unmatched junction bases numbered 10, after V lost 11 bases and J lost 4 bases. Written as DNA, the CDR3 is TGTGCCTCCCAGAGCGGGAGGGCTCGAGAGACCCAGTACTTC. It specifies CASQSGRARETQYF.

The rearrangement uses TRBV6-6 and TRBJ1-3; D unclear. The CDR3 has 14 amino acids. V gave up 3 bases and J gave up 5 bases, with 11 bases separating them. CDR1 MNHNY and CDR2 SVGAGI come from the germline V gene (reference sequence). The CDR3 here is CASSYVGRRNTIYF. The DNA of the CDR3 is TGTGCCAGCAGTTATGTGGGGAGGAGAAACACCATATATTTT.

This clone was counted between two and nine times. V usage is TRBV18 and J usage is TRBJ2-7; D unclear. V dropped 2 bases and J dropped 3 bases, with 11 bases sitting between them. Germline CDR1 is KGHSH and CDR2 is LQKENI. The CDR3 covers 14 residues. CDR3 in DNA: TGTGCCAGCTCACCAAGTGCGAACGTCTACGAGCAGTACTTC. It is translated as CASSPSANVYEQYF.

Only a few counts were recorded for this clone. The chain uses TRBV28 and TRBJ1-3, with D possibly matching TRBD1 (5 bases). CDR3 size: 16 residues. V was clipped by 2 bases and J by 0 bases, with 11 bases between them. Per germline, CDR1 MDHEN and CDR2 SYDVKM. The CDR3 protein is CASSLNQGSSGNTIYF. In nucleotides, the CDR3 is TGTGCCAGCAGTTTAAACCAGGGTTCCTCTGGAAACACCATATATTTT.

The chain has TRBV5-5 and TRBJ1-1; TRBD1 matches at 10 bases. The CDR3 extends over 16 amino acids. The V gene end was trimmed by 0 bases and the J gene end by 8 bases; junction bases not matched to a gene: 10. Germline lookup yields CDR1 SGHKS and CDR2 YYEKEE (reference sequence). The CDR3 DNA is TGTGCCAGCAGCTTGGGAGGGAGAGCGGACAGGGGGGAAGCTTTCTTT. This sequence encodes CASSLGGRADRGEAFF.

This clone was detected once. The chain joins TRBV7-3 to TRBJ2-1; D is perhaps TRBD1 (6 bases). Germline CDR1 is SGHTA and CDR2 is FQGTGA. This CDR3 contains 15 residues. V was clipped by 0 bases and J by 15 bases, with 21 bases between them. The DNA for the CDR3 is TGTGCCAGCAGCTTAACGGCAGGGGCTTCCCCGCGGTGGTTCTTC. Its protein product is CASSLTAGASPRWFF.

The V call is TRBV19, the J call TRBJ1-2, with D hard to call. The CDR3 has 16 residues. Germline CDR1 and CDR2: LNHDA and SQIVND (reference sequence). V dropped 7 bases and J dropped 3 bases, with 21 bases sitting between them. CDR3 residues: CASISGLGRRDYGYTF. The CDR3 bases are TGTGCCAGTATCTCCGGTTTGGGCAGACGCGACTATGGCTACACCTTC. Drawing the rest from reference TRBV19 and TRBJ1-2, the complete variable domain is DGGITQSPKYLFRKEGQNVTLSCEQNLNHDAMYWYRQDPGQGLRLIYYSQIVNDFQKGDIAEGYSVSREKKESFPLTVTSAQKNPTAFYLCASISGLGRRDYGYTFGSGTRLTVV.

Only one count was recorded for this clone. This sequence joins TRBV27 and TRBJ1-2; TRBD1 agrees at 8 bases. Germline V gene lookup returns CDR1 MNHEY and CDR2 SMNVEV (reference sequence). This CDR3 is built from 13 residues. After removal of 5 bases from V and 7 bases from J, the junction contained 6 bases not matched to a gene. The CDR3 DNA sequence: TGTGCCAGCAGTACGGACAGGGTCTCTGGCTACACCTTC. Translating gives CASSTDRVSGYTF.

This rearrangement joins TRBV19 to TRBJ2-2, with 9 bases aligning to TRBD1. CDR1 is LNHDA and CDR2 is SQIVND in the germline V gene (reference sequence). The CDR3 loop spans 14 amino acids. Trimming at V came to 7 bases and at J to 5 bases, leaving 5 bases not matched to a gene. Here the CDR3 DNA reads TGTGCCAGTACTGACAGGGGGGTTACCGGGGAGCTGTTTTTT. This gives the protein CASTDRGVTGELFF.

This chain connects TRBV19 to TRBJ1-5, with a possible D match to TRBD1 (6 bases). There are 16 residues in the CDR3. The V gene's germline CDR1 is LNHDA and CDR2 SQIVND (reference sequence). V lost 8 bases and J 9 bases, leaving 26 bases between the germline ends. Here the CDR3 reads CASGPRRGVLAGPQHF. The CDR3 DNA is TGTGCCAGTGGCCCAAGGAGGGGGGTCCTAGCGGGGCCCCAGCATTTT.

The V and J genes are TRBV10-3 and TRBJ1-6; unclear D gene. Germline V CDR1 and CDR2: ENHRY, SYGVKD. This CDR3 comprises 15 residues. The V gene lost 0 bases and the J gene lost 5 bases, with 8 bases spanning the gap. The chain's CDR3 is CAISESGQDNSPLHF. For the CDR3, the DNA is TGTGCCATCAGTGAGTCGGGTCAGGATAATTCACCCCTCCACTTT.

This rearrangement joins TRBV11-2 to TRBJ2-7; 8 bases are shared with TRBD2. V was pared by 6 bases and J by 5 bases, with 3 bases of the junction left unmatched. This CDR3 has 12 amino acids. CDR1 is SGHAT, CDR2 FQNNGV, per germline. The CDR3 protein is CASRPGGDEQYF. The CDR3 DNA follows: TGTGCCAGCAGACCGGGAGGGGACGAGCAGTACTTC. The full variable domain, completed using reference TRBV11-2 and TRBJ2-7, is EAGVAQSPRYKIIEKRQSVAFWCNPISGHATLYWYQQILGQGPKLLIQFQNNGVVDDSQLPKDRFSAERLKGVDSTLKIQPAKLEDSAVYLCASRPGGDEQYFGPGTRLTVT.

The DNA for the CDR3 is TGTGCCAGCAGTTCCTACTACGAGCAGTACTTC. It encodes CASSSYYEQYF. The gene calls are TRBV12-3 or TRBV12-4 and TRBJ2-7, with no clear D. The length of the CDR3 is 11 residues. The V gene lost 4 bases and the J gene lost 3 bases, with 4 bases spanning the gap.

This clone was seen once. The chain links TRBV29-1 to TRBJ1-5, with D perhaps TRBD1 (6 bases). There are 14 residues in the CDR3. Germline CDR1 and CDR2: SQVTM and ANQGSEA. V lost 7 bases, J lost 4 bases, and 17 bases lay in between. The CDR3 is CSAGGGRENQPQHF. The CDR3 nucleotides read TGCAGCGCCGGGGGGGGCAGGGAGAATCAGCCCCAGCATTTT.

The V call is TRBV7-2, the J call TRBJ1-5; TRBD1 is a possible D gene (5 bases). V dropped 1 base and J dropped 4 bases, with 11 bases sitting between them. Germline values: CDR1 SGHTA, CDR2 FQGNSA. This CDR3 has 15 residues. This CDR3 reads CASSLGPTGNQPQHF. The DNA for the CDR3 is TGTGCCAGCAGCTTAGGCCCAACAGGAAATCAGCCCCAGCATTTT. The variable domain in full, completed from reference TRBV7-2 and TRBJ1-5, reads GAGVSQSPSNKVTEKGKDVELRCDPISGHTALYWYRQSLGQGLEFLIYFQGNSAPDKSGLPSDRFSAERTGGSVSTLTIQRTQQEDSAVYLCASSLGPTGNQPQHFGDGTRLSIL.

This clone was counted between two and nine times. The V and J genes are TRBV2 and TRBJ1-2, with D unresolved. Trimming removed 5 bases at V and 4 bases at J, with 8 bases between. This CDR3 is built from 12 residues. Germline V gives CDR1 SNHLY, CDR2 FYNNEI. The CDR3 bases are TGTGCCAGCAGTCAAAGCCTCTATGGCTACACCTTC. Translating it yields CASSQSLYGYTF.

The chain joins TRBV24-1 to TRBJ1-1; D may be TRBD1 (6 bases). The CDR3 has 15 amino acids. The ends were cut back, 3 bases at V and 9 bases at J, with 19 bases in the middle. Germline loops: CDR1 KGHDR, CDR2 SFDVKD. This CDR3 is CATSDPTTGTGKAFF. DNA of the CDR3: TGTGCCACCAGTGATCCAACAACGGGAACAGGGAAAGCTTTCTTT.

V gene TRBV5-1 combines with J gene TRBJ2-2, with unresolved D. This CDR3 spans 14 amino acids. The V gene lost 0 bases and the J gene lost 8 bases, with 11 bases spanning the gap. Germline values: CDR1 SGHRS, CDR2 YFSETQ. CDR3 in amino acids: CASSLVADIGELFF. CDR3 nucleotides: TGCGCCAGCAGCTTGGTGGCAGACATTGGGGAGCTGTTTTTT.

This sequence joins TRBV28 and TRBJ1-6, with D perhaps matching TRBD1 (6 bases). This CDR3 is built from 13 residues. V lost 3 bases and J 9 bases, leaving 9 bases between the germline ends. CDR1 MDHEN and CDR2 SYDVKM come from the germline V gene. This chain's CDR3 is CASSLDSSSPLHF. CDR3 nucleotide sequence: TGTGCCAGCAGTTTGGACAGTAGTTCACCCCTCCACTTT.

V is TRBV18 and J is TRBJ2-6, with D perhaps matching TRBD2 (6 bases). CDR3 length: 19 amino acids. CDR1 and CDR2 (germline): KGHSH, LQKENI. Trimming stripped 1 base from V and 1 base from J, with 17 bases between. CDR3 sequence: CASSPRRERALSGANVLTF. The CDR3 DNA follows: TGTGCCAGCTCACCACGGAGGGAGAGGGCTTTATCTGGGGCCAACGTCCTGACTTTC.

V is TRBV6-6 and J is TRBJ1-5; 7 bases match TRBD1. CDR1 is MNHNY and CDR2 is SVGAGI in the germline V gene (reference sequence). The CDR3 runs 16 residues. Trimming at V came to 5 bases and at J to 0 bases, leaving 7 bases not matched to a gene. CDR3 residues: CASSRQGVNSNQPQHF. Written as DNA, the CDR3 is TGTGCCAGCAGTCGACAGGGTGTCAATAGCAATCAGCCCCAGCATTTT.

This rearrangement joins TRBV7-9 to TRBJ2-3; perhaps TRBD1 as D (6 bases). Germline values: CDR1 SEHNR, CDR2 FQNEAQ (reference sequence). The V end was cut by 7 bases, the J end by 1 base, with 15 bases between. CDR3 length: 15 amino acids. The CDR3 nucleotides read TGTGCCAGCACTCTACTGGACAGCCGCACAGATACGCAGTATTTT. It codes for CASTLLDSRTDTQYF.

The chain is built from TRBV6-5 and TRBJ1-3, with D possibly matching TRBD1 (5 bases). This CDR3 region has 14 residues. Looked up from germline, CDR1 is MNHEY and CDR2 is SVGAGI. V lost 5 bases, J lost 0 bases, and 8 bases lay in between. CDR3 amino acids: CASSLTDSGNTIYF. In DNA, the CDR3 is TGTGCCAGCAGTCTGACAGACTCTGGAAACACCATATATTTT.

V is TRBV5-6 and J is TRBJ2-1; TRBD2 aligns across 8 bases. This CDR3 comprises 16 residues. Germline-derived CDR1 and CDR2 are SGHDT and YYEEEE. The trim removed 3 bases at V and 7 bases at J, leaving 12 bases unmatched. Here the CDR3 reads CASSSFNGRALNEQFF. CDR3 coding DNA: TGTGCCAGCAGCTCCTTTAACGGGAGGGCCCTGAATGAGCAGTTCTTC.

The chain uses TRBV5-1 and TRBJ2-2; TRBD2 might be the D (7 bases). The germline V gene encodes CDR1 SGHRS and CDR2 YFSETQ. Trimming removed 0 bases from V and 5 bases from J, with 17 bases in between. The length of the CDR3 is 17 residues. CDR3 bases: TGCGCCAGCAGCTTGGCCTCGGGGGGCTCAAGAACCGGGGAGCTGTTTTTT. Its protein product is CASSLASGGSRTGELFF. Drawing the rest from reference TRBV5-1 and TRBJ2-2, the complete variable domain is KAGVTQTPRYLIKTRGQQVTLSCSPISGHRSVSWYQQTPGQGLQFLFEYFSETQRNKGNFPGRFSGRQFSNSRSEMNVSTLELGDSALYLCASSLASGGSRTGELFFGEGSRLTVL.

This clone was seen more than once but under ten times. This chain connects TRBV28 to TRBJ1-1; no definite D call. CDR1 and CDR2 from the germline V gene are MDHEN and SYDVKM. V was trimmed by 5 bases and J by 0 bases, leaving 13 bases between them. This CDR3 has 15 amino acids. CDR3 sequence reads: CASSETGRMNTEAFF. The CDR3 DNA reads as TGTGCCAGCAGTGAAACCGGGAGAATGAACACTGAAGCTTTCTTT.

The chain is built from TRBV3-1 (or the pseudogene TRBV3-2) and TRBJ2-3, with a tentative D call TRBD2 (6 bases). Trimming shortened V by 2 bases and J by 7 bases, and 10 bases separated the two germline ends. This CDR3 region has 13 residues. Looked up from germline, CDR1 is LGHDT and CDR2 is YNNKEL (reference sequence). The CDR3 coding sequence is TGTGCCAGCAGCCAATACGCGGGAAATACGCAGTATTTT. Residues: CASSQYAGNTQYF.

This chain uses TRBV7-6 with TRBJ1-1; D gene ambiguous. The CDR3 contains 13 residues. The V and J ends lost 4 bases and 3 bases respectively, with 9 bases between them. The germline gives CDR1 SGHVS, CDR2 FNYEAQ. This chain's CDR3 is CASSYQLYTEAFF. The CDR3 bases are TGTGCCAGCAGCTACCAGTTGTACACTGAAGCTTTCTTT.

The rearrangement links TRBV28 to TRBJ2-1, with TRBD2 identical over 11 bases. The junction had 4 bases not matched to a gene; V was cut back by 8 bases and J by 7 bases. This CDR3 spans 13 amino acids. Germline CDR1 and CDR2: MDHEN and SYDVKM. CDR3 sequence (DNA): TGTGCCAGCGTGACTAGCGGGACGAATGAGCAGTTCTTC. Translated, it gives CASVTSGTNEQFF.